This T cell receptor beta chain was profiled in a study of blood T cells in healthy people across ages. The germline CDR1 and CDR2 sequences are SGHRS and YFSETQ. CDR3 size: 16 residues. The V end was cut by 4 bases, the J end by 2 bases, with 18 bases between. This clonotype was counted many times. Isolation recovered at least 7 million PBMCs from every sample. The use of a sample-barcoded 5' primer and a J-beta primer mix characterized a second PCR of 7 to 11 cycles. Tags on each cDNA molecule came from a template-switch adaptor with 12 random nucleotides. Sequencing of every sample gave 3 million or more CDR3-containing paired-end reads. TCRdb called the 5' RACE reads again in MiXCR, with one record for every CDR3 protein. The sample yields about 1 million distinct CDR3 sequences, 40% to 55% seen once.

Sequencing was performed on blood. The chain links TRBV5-1 to TRBJ2-5; perhaps TRBD1 as D (6 bases). The sequence was collected from a woman between 55 and 75 years old in good health. CDR3 amino acids: CASSRTHGQLQETQYF. For the CDR3, the DNA is TGCGCCAGCAGCCGAACACACGGACAGCTGCAAGAGACCCAGTACTTC. Full variable domain (outside the CDR3, taken from reference TRBV5-1 and TRBJ2-5): KAGVTQTPRYLIKTRGQQVTLSCSPISGHRSVSWYQQTPGQGLQFLFEYFSETQRNKGNFPGRFSGRQFSNSRSEMNVSTLELGDSALYLCASSRTHGQLQETQYFGPGTRLLVL.